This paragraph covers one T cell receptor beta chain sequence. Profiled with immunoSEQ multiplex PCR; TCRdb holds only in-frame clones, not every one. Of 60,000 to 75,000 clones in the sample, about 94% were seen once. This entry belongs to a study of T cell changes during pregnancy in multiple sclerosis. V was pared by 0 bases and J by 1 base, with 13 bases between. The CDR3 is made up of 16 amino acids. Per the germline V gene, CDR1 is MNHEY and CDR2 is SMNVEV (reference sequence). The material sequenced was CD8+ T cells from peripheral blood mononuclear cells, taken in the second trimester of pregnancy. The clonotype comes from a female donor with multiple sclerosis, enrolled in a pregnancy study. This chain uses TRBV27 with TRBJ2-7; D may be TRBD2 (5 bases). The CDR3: CASSLSGGSGSYEQYF. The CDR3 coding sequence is TGTGCCAGCAGTTTATCGGGTGGGAGCGGATCCTACGAGCAGTACTTC.